The subject of this entry is one T cell receptor beta chain. Original methodology: Amplification with reference gene primers provided the estimates of nucleated cell counts. TCRdb's copy holds only in-frame clones and misses some; the assay was immunoSEQ multiplex PCR. V, J and clone size are those of that table, while D and trimming were read from the DNA. Of around 61,000 clones listed, 85% to 90% are singletons. This sample was included in a study of blood T cell repertoires in COVID-19. Study-level background: The study drew acute and convalescent COVID-19 samples from the United States, Italy and Spain. Sources were T cells, B-cell-depleted T cells, or PBMCs; the material itself was cDNA or gDNA.

The germline gives CDR1 SGDLS, CDR2 YYNGEE. With 3 bases clipped from V and 6 bases from J, the junction kept 7 bases outside the gene matches. CDR3 length equals 16 residues. The origin of this receptor is a man between 50 and 59 years old with active COVID-19. The chain employs TRBV9 and TRBJ2-2, with 11 bases aligning to TRBD1. Material for sequencing was peripheral blood. The CDR3 region has the DNA TGTGCCAGCAGCGAATGGGGACAGGGGGTCTCCGGGGAGCTGTTTTTT. It codes for CASSEWGQGVSGELFF.